A single sample is the source of the 24 T cell receptor beta chains below, sequenced in a study of neurological immune-mediated disorders. TCRdb redid the calling of the 5' RACE reads with MiXCR, one entry per CDR3 protein. The sample consists of roughly 50,000 distinct CDR3 sequences, about 9.3% of them appearing once. The sequenced material came from PBMCs. Receptors were obtained from a man between 65 and 85 years old with HTLV-1-associated myelopathy (HAM/TSP).

This clonotype was recorded many times. The J gene is TRBJ2-5, the V gene TRBV28; 11 bases agree with TRBD2. The CDR3 extends over 14 amino acids. The V gene's germline CDR1 is MDHEN and CDR2 SYDVKM. Trimming removed 5 bases from V and 4 bases from J; junction bases left unmatched: 3. CDR3 in amino acids: CASSRSGRAETQYF. CDR3 bases: TGTGCCAGCAGTCGTAGCGGGAGGGCAGAGACCCAGTACTTC.

This clonotype occurred many times. J is TRBJ2-5 and V is TRBV9, with 10 bases identical to TRBD2. Trimming removed 3 bases from V and 7 bases from J; junction bases left unmatched: 6. The CDR3 loop spans 14 amino acids. CDR1 is SGDLS and CDR2 is YYNGEE in the germline V gene. CDR3 sequence: CASSGTSGPGTQYF. In DNA form, the CDR3 reads TGTGCCAGCAGCGGGACTAGCGGCCCGGGGACCCAGTACTTC.

This clonotype was counted ten times or more. The CDR3 DNA reads TGTGCCAGCAGTTACGAAGCCGGGACAGGGATGGCAGGAAACACCATATATTTT. Translating gives CASSYEAGTGMAGNTIYF. The V and J genes are TRBV6-5 and TRBJ1-3; TRBD1 aligns across 9 bases. Trimming cost V 2 bases and J 4 bases; bases outside gene matches: 12. The CDR3 is 18 amino acids. Germline V lookup: CDR1 MNHEY, CDR2 SVGAGI.

At least ten counts were recorded for this clonotype. The chain has TRBV9 and TRBJ2-2; tentatively, D is TRBD2 (6 bases). Looked up from germline, CDR1 is SGDLS and CDR2 is YYNGEE. The V end lost 4 bases, the J end lost 3 bases, and 16 bases lay between the germline ends. The CDR3 consists of 16 residues. The CDR3 DNA is TGTGCCAGCAGCAAACCGGGACTTTTCGACACCGGGGAGCTGTTTTTT. Its translation is CASSKPGLFDTGELFF.

This clonotype came up many times. The chain employs TRBV28 and TRBJ2-7; D may correspond to TRBD1 or TRBD2 (6 bases each). Trimming removed 6 bases from V and 5 bases from J, with 17 bases in between. This CDR3 has 14 amino acids. CDR1 MDHEN and CDR2 SYDVKM come from the germline V gene. The CDR3 reads CASRTGWGVNEQYF. The CDR3 DNA is TGTGCCAGCAGGACAGGATGGGGGGTCAACGAGCAGTACTTC.

This clonotype has at least ten counts. The chain combines TRBV28 with TRBJ1-2, with 10 bases lining up with TRBD1. This CDR3 spans 15 amino acids. Germline values: CDR1 MDHEN, CDR2 SYDVKM. Germline trimming cut 5 bases from V and 7 bases from J; bases unmatched to any gene: 10. CDR3 DNA sequence: TGTGCCAGCAGTCTATCGGGACAGGGGAAGGCTGGCTACACCTTC. Translation: CASSLSGQGKAGYTF.

This chain connects TRBV7-9 to TRBJ2-7, with 11 positions matching TRBD2. The germline V gene has CDR1 SEHNR and CDR2 FQNEAQ (reference sequence). The CDR3 is 16 residues long. The junction had 11 bases not matched to a gene; V was cut back by 5 bases and J by 5 bases. The CDR3 loop is CASSPPPRGLADEQYF. In nucleotides, the CDR3 is TGTGCCAGCAGCCCGCCTCCCAGGGGACTAGCGGACGAGCAGTACTTC. Together with reference TRBV7-9 and TRBJ2-7, the CDR3 gives the full variable domain: DTGVSQNPRHKITKRGQNVTFRCDPISEHNRLYWYRQTLGQGPEFLTYFQNEAQLEKSRLLSDRFSAERPKGSFSTLEIQRTEQGDSAMYLCASSPPPRGLADEQYFGPGTRLTVT.

Many counts were recorded for this clonotype. The chain joins TRBV5-1 to TRBJ2-1; tentatively, D is TRBD2 (5 bases). The germline V gene encodes CDR1 SGHRS and CDR2 YFSETQ. CDR3 size: 12 residues. Trimming cost V 0 bases and J 9 bases, with 7 bases left between them. CDR3 nucleotides: TGCGCCAGCAGCTTGGCCGCGGGTGAGCAGTTCTTC. Translated, it gives CASSLAAGEQFF.

In this sample, this clonotype turned up many times. The chain is built from TRBV6-6 and TRBJ2-7; tentatively, D is TRBD1 (5 bases). Trimming pared 8 bases from V and 2 bases from J, leaving 10 bases between. The CDR3 is made up of 12 amino acids. Germline CDR1 reads MNHNY; CDR2 reads SVGAGI (reference sequence). CDR3 protein: CASEAGPYEQYF. In DNA form, the CDR3 reads TGTGCCAGCGAGGCAGGGCCCTACGAGCAGTACTTC.

This clonotype was seen many times. This rearrangement joins TRBV20-1 to TRBJ2-2; D gene ambiguous. Germline lookup yields CDR1 DFQATT and CDR2 SNEGSKA (reference sequence). CDR3 length equals 15 residues. V was trimmed by 3 bases and J by 0 bases, leaving 11 bases between them. The CDR3 spells CSASKGNTNTGELFF. The CDR3 nucleotides read TGCAGTGCTAGCAAGGGCAACACGAACACCGGGGAGCTGTTTTTT.

This clonotype was detected ten times or more. This chain links TRBV12-3 or TRBV12-4 with TRBJ2-1; 11 nucleotides agree with TRBD2. Trimming at V came to 5 bases and at J to 10 bases, leaving 10 bases not matched to a gene. The length of the CDR3 is 15 residues. As DNA, the CDR3 is TGTGCCAGCAGTAGGTTAGCGGGAGGGGGAGGGGAGCAGTTCTTC. This sequence encodes CASSRLAGGGGEQFF.

This clonotype came up many times. This sequence joins TRBV7-2 and TRBJ2-2; D gene unclear. The V and J ends lost 2 bases and 8 bases respectively, with 9 bases between them. Germline loops: CDR1 SGHTA, CDR2 FQGNSA. This CDR3 has 13 residues. The CDR3 DNA follows: TGTGCCAGCAGCTTAAGGGCGGCAGGGGAGCTGTTTTTT. It is translated as CASSLRAAGELFF.

V usage is TRBV6-5 and J usage is TRBJ2-7; the D is unclear. This CDR3 comprises 14 residues. V dropped 6 bases and J dropped 0 bases, with 12 bases sitting between them. In germline, CDR1 is MNHEY, CDR2 SVGAGI. The CDR3 DNA reads TGTGCCAGCAGCCTGGGATTCTCCTCCTACGAGCAGTACTTC. It yields the protein CASSLGFSSYEQYF.

This clonotype was observed many times. The chain couples TRBV5-4 to TRBJ2-1; a weak D match, TRBD1 (6 bases). V gave up 2 bases and J gave up 1 base, with 7 bases separating them. The length of the CDR3 is 14 residues. The V gene's germline CDR1 is SGHNT and CDR2 YYREEE (reference sequence). CDR3 nucleotides: TGTGCCAGCAGCTTAACAGGGTCCTACAATGAGCAGTTCTTC. Encoded protein: CASSLTGSYNEQFF.

This clonotype has at least ten counts. This chain links TRBV6-7 with TRBJ2-1, with D perhaps TRBD1 (5 bases). TRBV6-7 is given ORF status, its function remaining uncertain. The V end was cut by 11 bases, the J end by 5 bases, with 16 bases between. This CDR3 comprises 13 residues. DNA of the CDR3: TGTGCCGGGCGAGTGTGGGGCAACAATGAGCAGTTCTTC. Translated: CAGRVWGNNEQFF.

This clonotype was seen ten or more times. V usage is TRBV6-5 and J usage is TRBJ2-2; 8 bases fit TRBD2. This CDR3 region has 15 residues. With 2 bases clipped from V and 5 bases from J, the junction kept 4 bases outside the gene matches. Germline V gene data show CDR1 as MNHEY and CDR2 as SVGAGI. The CDR3 here is CASSYREGRTGELFF. In DNA form, the CDR3 reads TGTGCCAGCAGTTACCGGGAGGGCCGGACCGGGGAGCTGTTTTTT.

This clonotype was found many times. The V call is TRBV7-9, the J call TRBJ2-2; D is perhaps TRBD2 (6 bases). Trimming shortened V by 5 bases and J by 4 bases, and 14 bases separated the two germline ends. The CDR3 covers 15 residues. The V gene's germline CDR1 is SEHNR and CDR2 FQNEAQ (reference sequence). CDR3 protein: CASSRLAQVTGELFF. In DNA form, the CDR3 reads TGTGCCAGCAGCCGGCTAGCGCAAGTCACCGGGGAGCTGTTTTTT.

There are many counts of this clonotype. The gene calls are TRBV28 and TRBJ1-4; D is uncertain. This CDR3 has 12 amino acids. Germline assignment: CDR1 MDHEN and CDR2 SYDVKM. Between the trimmed V and J ends, which lost 8 bases and 3 bases, there was a span of 7 bases. The CDR3 spells CASSSSNEKLFF. The CDR3 DNA follows: TGTGCCAGCTCAAGTTCTAATGAAAAACTGTTTTTT.

This clonotype was counted many times. CDR3: CASSLAAAGNSGNTIYF. CDR3 nucleotides: TGTGCCAGCAGCTTAGCTGCCGCTGGGAACTCTGGAAACACCATATATTTT. The V and J genes are TRBV7-6 and TRBJ1-3; D unresolved. The germline V gene has CDR1 SGHVS and CDR2 FNYEAQ. With 0 bases removed from V and 0 bases from J, the gap between germline ends came to 12 bases. The CDR3 has 17 amino acids.

The rearrangement joins TRBV11-3 to TRBJ2-7; D not resolved. CDR1 and CDR2 (germline): SGHNT, YENEEA. The CDR3 length is 13 residues. The V end was cut by 1 base, the J end by 1 base, with 5 bases between. The CDR3 nucleotides read TGTGCCAGCAGCTTAGGGAATTCCTACGAGCAGTACTTC. Translated: CASSLGNSYEQYF.

This clonotype was picked up many times. This sequence joins TRBV4-1 and TRBJ2-7, with D possibly TRBD1 on 6 matching bases. CDR3 length equals 14 residues. The germline V gene has CDR1 MGHRA and CDR2 YSYEKL. The V and J ends lost 0 bases and 2 bases respectively, with 8 bases between them. CDR3 sequence: CASSQDRGPYEQYF. The CDR3 DNA reads as TGCGCCAGCAGCCAAGACAGGGGACCCTACGAGCAGTACTTC.

In its sample, this clonotype was seen a few times. The chain carries TRBV19 and TRBJ2-1; the D call may be TRBD1 or TRBD2 (5 bases each). The V gene's germline CDR1 is LNHDA and CDR2 SQIVND (reference sequence). Deletions cut 4 bases from V and 7 bases from J, with 23 bases between. The CDR3 sequence is 17 residues long. CDR3 in amino acids: CASSTYAGTAGGNEQFF. The CDR3 nucleotides are TGTGCCAGTAGTACCTACGCCGGGACGGCGGGTGGGAATGAGCAGTTCTTC.

The table lists this clonotype with many counts. V is TRBV12-3 or TRBV12-4 and J is TRBJ2-7, with 7 bases fitting TRBD1. With V trimmed by 8 bases and J by 2 bases, 0 bases remained unmatched. This CDR3 has 11 residues. The CDR3 protein is CASGQAYEQYF. CDR3 DNA sequence: TGTGCCAGCGGACAGGCCTACGAGCAGTACTTC.

This clonotype has ten or more counts. The genes are TRBV20-1 and TRBJ2-7, with 13 bases aligning to TRBD2. The CDR3 is 14 amino acids. V lost 6 bases to trimming and J lost 4 bases; unmatched junction nucleotides: 6. Germline CDR1 is DFQATT and CDR2 is SNEGSKA (reference sequence). CDR3 coding DNA: TGCAGTGCCTGGAGACTAGCGGGAGGATACGAGCAGTACTTC. Translation gives CSAWRLAGGYEQYF.